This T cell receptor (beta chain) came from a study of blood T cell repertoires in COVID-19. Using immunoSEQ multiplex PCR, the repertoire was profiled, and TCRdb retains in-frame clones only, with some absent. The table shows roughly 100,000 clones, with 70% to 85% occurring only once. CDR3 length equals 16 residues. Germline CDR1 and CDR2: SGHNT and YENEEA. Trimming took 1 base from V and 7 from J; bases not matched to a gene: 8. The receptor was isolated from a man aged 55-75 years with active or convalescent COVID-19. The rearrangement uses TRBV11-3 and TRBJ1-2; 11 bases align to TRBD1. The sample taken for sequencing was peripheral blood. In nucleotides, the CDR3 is TGTGCCAGCAGCTTAGCGGACAGGGGGCGTTGCCCTGGCTACACCTTC. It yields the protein CASSLADRGRCPGYTF. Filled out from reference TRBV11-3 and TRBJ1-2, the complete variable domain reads EAGVVQSPRYKIIEKKQPVAFWCNPISGHNTLYWYLQNLGQGPELLIRYENEEAVDDSQLPKDRFSAERLKGVDSTLKIQPAELGDSAVYLCASSLADRGRCPGYTFGSGTRLTVV.